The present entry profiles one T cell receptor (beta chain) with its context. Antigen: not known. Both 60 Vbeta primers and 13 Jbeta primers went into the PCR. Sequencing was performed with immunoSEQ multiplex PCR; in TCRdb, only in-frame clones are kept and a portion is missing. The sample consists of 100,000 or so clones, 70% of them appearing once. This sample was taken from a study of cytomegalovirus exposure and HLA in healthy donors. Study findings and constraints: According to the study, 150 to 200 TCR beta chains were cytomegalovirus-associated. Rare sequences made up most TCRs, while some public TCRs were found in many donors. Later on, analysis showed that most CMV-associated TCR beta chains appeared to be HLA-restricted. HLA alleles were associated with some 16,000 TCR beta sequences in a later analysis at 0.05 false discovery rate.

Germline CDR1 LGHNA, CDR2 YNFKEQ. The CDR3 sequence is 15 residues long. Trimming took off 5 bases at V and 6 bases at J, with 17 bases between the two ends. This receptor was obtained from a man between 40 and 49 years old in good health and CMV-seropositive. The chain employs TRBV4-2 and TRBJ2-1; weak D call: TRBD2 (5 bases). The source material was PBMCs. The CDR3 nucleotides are TGTGCCAGCAGCGAGCAGTTAATCGGGGTCAATGAGCAGTTCTTC. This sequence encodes CASSEQLIGVNEQFF.